Judged by abundance, the clone carrying this T cell receptor beta chain is medium-sized. The antigen is unknown. The germline CDR1 and CDR2 sequences are SGHRS and YFSETQ. The CDR3 runs to 15 residues. V was shortened by 2 bases and J by 0 bases, with 9 bases between the two germline ends. The data were taken from a study of T cells in localized non-small cell lung cancer. Produced via immunoSEQ multiplex PCR; TCRdb's table is partial and in-frame only. The profile shows 20,000 to 25,000 clones, about 81% of them singletons. Study-level results: Uninvolved adjacent lung showed peak T cell clonality, exceeding tumor. A median of about 52 clones ranked among the top 100 in tumor appeared in adjacent lung. In the blood, greater T cell density corresponded to longer overall survival.

The rearrangement links TRBV5-1 to TRBJ2-1, with D hard to call. This clonotype was sampled from a man aged 40-75 years with stage I lung adenocarcinoma. The sequences come from peripheral blood, collected before any cancer treatment. CDR3 sequence: CASSLAQSSYNEQFF. The CDR3 coding sequence is TGCGCCAGCAGCTTAGCACAGAGCTCCTACAATGAGCAGTTCTTC.